The table lists the clone carrying this T cell receptor (beta chain) with a few counts. No antigen is known for it. The ends were cut back, 3 bases at V and 6 bases at J, with 15 bases in the middle. This CDR3 has 15 residues. Germline V CDR1 and CDR2: LNHDA, SQIVND (reference sequence). 13 Jbeta primers and 60 Vbeta primers were used for the PCR. Generated by immunoSEQ multiplex PCR, the TCRdb table keeps only in-frame clones and is missing some. The sample shows around 180,000 clones, about three quarters of them seen only once. This entry belongs to a study of cytomegalovirus exposure and HLA in healthy donors. Overall study results and limits: The authors enumerated over 150 TCR beta chains as linked to cytomegalovirus. Usually a TCR sequence was rare, but some public TCRs were found in many donors.

The clonotype comes from a woman aged 40-49 years in good health and CMV-seronegative. This chain uses TRBV19 with TRBJ2-4; D unclear. What was sequenced was PBMCs. CDR3 amino acids: CASSISATGGNIQYF. As DNA, the CDR3 is TGTGCCAGTAGTATCTCGGCGACGGGTGGAAACATTCAGTACTTC.